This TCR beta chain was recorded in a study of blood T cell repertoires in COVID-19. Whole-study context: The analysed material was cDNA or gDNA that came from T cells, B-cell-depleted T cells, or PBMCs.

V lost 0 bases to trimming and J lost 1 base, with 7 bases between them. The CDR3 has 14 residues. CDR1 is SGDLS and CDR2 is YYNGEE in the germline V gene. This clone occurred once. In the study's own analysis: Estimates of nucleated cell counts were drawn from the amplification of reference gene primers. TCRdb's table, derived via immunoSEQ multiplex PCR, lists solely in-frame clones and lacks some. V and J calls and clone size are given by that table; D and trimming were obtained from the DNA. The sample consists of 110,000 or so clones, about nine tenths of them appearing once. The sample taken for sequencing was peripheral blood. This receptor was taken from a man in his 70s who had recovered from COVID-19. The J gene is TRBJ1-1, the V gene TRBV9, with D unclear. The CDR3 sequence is CASSVGGKNTEAFF. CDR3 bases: TGTGCCAGCAGCGTAGGAGGCAAGAACACTGAAGCTTTCTTT.